This record looks at one T cell receptor (beta chain) sequence and its context. Its antigen is unknown. This CDR3 has 15 amino acids. V lost 0 bases to trimming and J lost 3 bases, with 9 bases between them. Germline V CDR1 and CDR2: LGHNA, YNFKEQ. These data originate in a study of T cell responses to AZD1222 COVID-19 vaccine. Study in general: Recipients boosted at about 4 weeks or about 12 weeks are pooled.

Findings of the study overall: CD4 TCRs associated with vaccination spanned spike, dominating at 160-218 and 743-854. Only six people who got AZD1222 tested seropositive at baseline.

The data were produced by immunoSEQ multiplex PCR, yet TCRdb's version contains in-frame clones alone and is incomplete. The table shows 150,000 to 170,000 clones, with less than 90% occurring only once. This sequence originates from an adult in good health. The chain uses TRBV4-2 and TRBJ2-1; D possibly corresponds to TRBD2 (6 bases). Sequences were derived from peripheral blood, sampled on day 0 of AZD1222 vaccination. The chain's CDR3 is CASSQETRFYNEQFF. CDR3 bases: TGTGCCAGCAGCCAAGAGACTAGATTCTACAATGAGCAGTTCTTC.